The 17 T cell receptor beta chains below were found in one sample sequenced in a study of T cells in Graves' hyperthyroidism and ophthalmopathy. Template material for amplifying TCR beta CDR3 regions consisted of RNA transcripts. The HTBI primer set served for first-round RT-PCR of the TCR CDR3. TCRdb ran MiXCR on the multiplex PCR reads and lists one entry per CDR3 protein. Of hundreds of thousands of distinct CDR3 sequences listed, around 15% are singletons. The specimen was blood. These receptors were taken from a woman in her late teens or twenties with Graves' hyperthyroidism.

This clonotype was detected many times. The chain carries TRBV28 and TRBJ1-1; D gene unclear. Per germline, CDR1 MDHEN and CDR2 SYDVKM. Trimming left V 7 bases short and J 8 bases short, with 11 bases between. This CDR3 comprises 11 residues. Here the CDR3 DNA reads TGTGCCAGCACTGAAACCGGGGAAGCTTTCTTT. Protein: CASTETGEAFF.

Turning to this clonotype: A much larger clone sits a single nucleotide away, making a read error possible. This chain links TRBV18 with TRBJ1-1; possibly TRBD1 for D (6 bases). The CDR3 covers 12 residues. Germline V gene lookup returns CDR1 KGHSH and CDR2 LQKENI. The ends were cut back, 8 bases at V and 5 bases at J, with 12 bases in the middle. The CDR3 spells CASPQQGTEAFF. The CDR3 DNA sequence: TGTGCCAGCCCACAACAGGGAACTGAAGCTTTCTTT.

Notes on this clonotype: At one end, the junction sequence differs from germline, possibly due to a read error. The chain carries TRBV20-1 and TRBJ2-1, with TRBD2 matching 7 bases. The germline CDR1 and CDR2 sequences are DFQATT and SNEGSKA (reference sequence). The CDR3 sequence is 15 residues long. The CDR3 loop is CSASRLAARWAERFF. The CDR3 DNA is TGCAGTGCTAGCCGCCTAGCGGCCCGCTGGGCTGAGCGGTTCTTC.

The V call is TRBV19, the J call TRBJ2-5, with 10 bases lining up with TRBD2. The CDR3 spans 16 residues. The J segment lost 5 bases and the V segment lost 5 bases, leaving 11 bases of the junction unmatched. Germline loops: CDR1 LNHDA, CDR2 SQIVND (reference sequence). Here the CDR3 DNA reads TGTGCCAGTAGTGCGGGTAGCGGGAGGCCGGGGGAGACCCAGTACTTC. It codes for CASSAGSGRPGETQYF.

This clonotype has a count of ten or more. CDR3: CASSQTLRPEGLDTEAFF. The CDR3 region has the DNA TGTGCCAGCAGTCAAACTCTGCGACCGGAGGGGCTCGACACTGAAGCTTTCTTT. This chain uses TRBV6-2 or TRBV6-3 with TRBJ1-1, with D perhaps matching TRBD1 (5 bases). Germline V gene data show CDR1 as MNHEY and CDR2 as SVGEGT. This CDR3 contains 18 residues. Trimming removed 5 bases from V and 3 bases from J, with 25 bases in between.

The V call is TRBV7-9, the J call TRBJ2-7, with 8 bases that match TRBD1. Losses at the gene ends were 5 bases for V and 0 bases for J; bases not matched to a gene: 6. Germline V gene data show CDR1 as SEHNR and CDR2 as FQNEAQ (reference sequence). The CDR3 spans 15 residues. CDR3 sequence: CASSGGQVSSYEQYF. In nucleotides, the CDR3 is TGTGCCAGCAGCGGGGGACAGGTGAGCTCCTACGAGCAGTACTTC.

CDR3 sequence (DNA): TGTGCCAGCAGACCACCGGGACCGCTTTTCAATGAGCAGTTCTTC. Translating it yields CASRPPGPLFNEQFF. This sequence joins TRBV28 and TRBJ2-1; D assignment may be TRBD1 or TRBD2 (5 bases each). CDR1 is MDHEN, CDR2 SYDVKM, per germline. This CDR3 spans 15 amino acids. Deletions cut 6 bases from V and 6 bases from J, with 18 bases between.

In its sample, this clonotype was seen many times. The genes are TRBV10-3 and TRBJ2-7, with D possibly being TRBD2 (5 bases). Trimming shortened V by 2 bases and J by 3 bases, and 11 bases separated the two germline ends. The V gene's germline CDR1 is ENHRY and CDR2 SYGVKD. CDR3 size: 14 residues. This CDR3 is CAISEGPRDYEQYF. CDR3 DNA sequence: TGTGCCATCAGTGAGGGACCGAGGGACTACGAGCAGTACTTC.

The chain links TRBV11-2 to TRBJ2-1; TRBD1 matches at 12 bases. Gene TRBJ2-7 matches the end of the DNA better, so the J call may be wrong. The CDR3 consists of 17 residues. Germline CDR1 is SGHAT and CDR2 is FQNNGV. This CDR3 reads CASSRLGTGGAYNEQYF. The CDR3 nucleotides read TGTGCCAGCTCCCGCCTCGGGACAGGGGGCGCCTACAACGAGCAGTACTTC.

Details on this clonotype: Possible read error: a much larger clone is one base away. The CDR3 DNA reads TGTGCCAGCAGTGAAGCGTACGGCGGGAGCCCCTACAATGAGCAGTACTTC. Its protein product is CASSEAYGGSPYNEQYF. V usage is TRBV6-1 and J usage is TRBJ2-1; 7 bases are shared with TRBD2. The tail of the sequence fits TRBJ2-7 better, so the J call may be wrong. The CDR3 has 17 residues. The germline V gene has CDR1 MNHNS and CDR2 SASEGT.

The V call is TRBV27, the J call TRBJ2-1; TRBD2 matches at 8 bases. The CDR3 is made up of 13 amino acids. Germline-derived CDR1 and CDR2 are MNHEY and SMNVEV (reference sequence). V gave up 9 bases and J gave up 8 bases; unmatched junction bases: 9. The CDR3 region has the DNA TGTGCCAGTAGGGCTAGCGGGTTAGATGAGCAGTTCTTC. Protein: CASRASGLDEQFF.

This clonotype was counted many times. The V call is TRBV5-1, the J call TRBJ2-1; TRBD1 agrees at 9 bases. The CDR3 has 16 residues. Trimming cost V 2 bases and J 5 bases; bases outside gene matches: 8. CDR1 and CDR2 (germline): SGHRS, YFSETQ. CDR3 in DNA: TGCGCCAGCAGCTTACCGAGGACAGGGGTCGACAATGAGCAGTTCTTC. Encoded protein: CASSLPRTGVDNEQFF.

This clonotype was seen a few times. The rearrangement uses TRBV19 and TRBJ2-2, with 7 bases lining up with TRBD2. CDR1 and CDR2 (germline): LNHDA, SQIVND (reference sequence). CDR3 length: 12 residues. Trimming at V came to 8 bases and at J to 6 bases, leaving 3 bases not matched to a gene. The CDR3 DNA follows: TGTGCCAGTTGGGGAGGGTCCGGGGAGCTGTTTTTT. This codes for CASWGGSGELFF.

The chain uses TRBV2 and TRBJ2-7, with a weak D call TRBD2 (7 bases). The V and J ends lost 7 bases and 9 bases respectively, with 16 bases between them. The germline CDR1 and CDR2 sequences are SNHLY and FYNNEI. CDR3 length: 12 amino acids. The CDR3 sequence is CASKGGRDWQYF. The CDR3 coding sequence is TGTGCCAGCAAGGGGGGGCGGGATTGGCAGTACTTC.

This clonotype showed up just a few times. V is TRBV3-1 and J is TRBJ2-7, with 8 bases lining up with TRBD2. The CDR3 runs to 17 residues. J gave up 2 bases and V 1 base, and 10 bases lay outside the gene matches. Per the germline V gene, CDR1 is LGHDT and CDR2 is YNNKEL (reference sequence). The CDR3 sequence is CASSQGEVAGLTYEQYF. Written as DNA, the CDR3 is TGTGCCAGCAGCCAAGGAGAGGTAGCGGGATTAACCTACGAGCAGTACTTC.

As for this clonotype: It may be a read error: a sequence one base away is much more abundant. The chain carries TRBV12-3 or TRBV12-4 and TRBJ2-3; D gene uncertain. The CDR3 spans 13 residues. The V end lost 3 bases, the J end lost 4 bases, and 8 bases lay between the germline ends. This chain's CDR3 is CASSFPLADTQYF. The CDR3 DNA sequence: TGTGCCAGCAGTTTTCCCCTGGCAGATACGCAGTATTTT.

Only a few counts were recorded for this clonotype. The chain joins TRBV7-2 to TRBJ2-7, with TRBD1 identical over 8 bases. Unmatched junction bases numbered 5, after V lost 1 base and J lost 3 bases. Germline V lookup: CDR1 SGHTA, CDR2 FQGNSA. The CDR3 has 15 amino acids. CDR3 sequence: CASSLGGQANYEQYF. CDR3 DNA sequence: TGTGCCAGCAGCTTAGGGGGACAGGCTAACTACGAGCAGTACTTC.